This T cell receptor (beta chain) was observed in a study of shared clonotypes between healthy human individuals. V dropped 7 bases and J dropped 1 base, with 10 bases sitting between them. Germline V CDR1 and CDR2: SQVTM, ANQGSEA. This CDR3 is 12 amino acids long. Data came from immunoSEQ multiplex PCR; TCRdb stores just in-frame clones and leaves some out. This sample has more than 900,000 clones; about 84% occur once, and the top ten carry 0.55% to 0.7%. This sequence joins TRBV29-1 and TRBJ1-1, with a tentative D call TRBD1 (5 bases). Sequences were obtained from memory CD4+ T cells from PBMCs. Subset: CD45RA-negative fraction. The TCR sequence derives from a man younger than 35 in good health. Some clones in this sample may be carry-over from other donors' samples. The CDR3 loop reads CSARQPNTEAFF. The CDR3 DNA sequence: TGCAGCGCTCGACAGCCGAACACTGAAGCTTTCTTT.